Listed below are T cell receptor beta chains from one sample, sequenced in a study of blood T cell repertoires in COVID-19. The table came from immunoSEQ multiplex PCR; TCRdb's copy has only in-frame clones and leaves some out. The sample carries 130,000 to 150,000 clones, about 88% recorded once. The source material was peripheral blood. These receptors were obtained from a human donor in a cohort sampled during active COVID-19. Both conserved end residues are part of each CDR3. The order of the fields is V gene, D gene, J gene, clone size, CDR3 DNA, CDR3 protein. D genes are given only for firm matches. Part of the rows lack a size; the others show once, few, many or a class for expanded clones.

V gene: TRBV18
D gene: TRBD1
J gene: TRBJ2-2
clone size: .
CDR3 DNA: TGTGCCAGCTCCGGACAGGGGGGAAACACCGGGGAGCTGTTTTTT
CDR3 protein: CASSGQGGNTGELFF

V gene: TRBV28
D gene: .
J gene: TRBJ2-7
clone size: .
CDR3 DNA: TGTGCCAGCAGTTCGACTAACAGGGAAGGCGGCTACGAGCAGTACTTC
CDR3 protein: CASSSTNREGGYEQYF

V gene: TRBV4-3
D gene: TRBD2
J gene: TRBJ2-3
clone size: .
CDR3 DNA: TGCGCCAGCAGCCAAGATCGTCTAGCGGGAGTGGTATCAGATACGCAGTATTTT
CDR3 protein: CASSQDRLAGVVSDTQYF

V gene: TRBV7-9
D gene: .
J gene: TRBJ1-1
clone size: .
CDR3 DNA: TGTGCCAGCATCGAGTGGACTGAAGCTTTCTTT
CDR3 protein: CASIEWTEAFF

V gene: TRBV28
D gene: .
J gene: TRBJ2-7
clone size: once
CDR3 DNA: TGTGCCAGCACCCCAGATCCCTCCGCCTACGAGCAGTACTTC
CDR3 protein: CASTPDPSAYEQYF

V gene: TRBV5-6
D gene: .
J gene: TRBJ1-1
clone size: .
CDR3 DNA: TGTGCCAGCAGCTTGAGTTATGACAGATCTACTTTT
CDR3 protein: CASSLSYDRSTF

V gene: TRBV12-3/TRBV12-4
D gene: TRBD1
J gene: TRBJ2-1
clone size: .
CDR3 DNA: TGTGCCAGCAGTGGGGGACAGGCCGATGAGCAGTTCTTC
CDR3 protein: CASSGGQADEQFF

V gene: TRBV4-1
D gene: TRBD2
J gene: TRBJ2-1
clone size: .
CDR3 DNA: TGCGCCAGCAGCCAAGATGGACTAGCGGGGGGGCCACGGGGCAATGAGCAGTTCTTC
CDR3 protein: CASSQDGLAGGPRGNEQFF

V gene: TRBV7-9
D gene: TRBD1
J gene: TRBJ1-1
clone size: .
CDR3 DNA: TGTGCCAGCAGCTCCCGACAGGGGACGAACACTGAAGCTTTCTTT
CDR3 protein: CASSSRQGTNTEAFF

V gene: TRBV21-1
D gene: .
J gene: TRBJ1-4
clone size: .
CDR3 DNA: TGTGCCAGCAGCAATGAGGAGGGGGGGGAAAAACTGTTTTTT
CDR3 protein: CASSNEEGGEKLFF

V gene: TRBV5-6
D gene: TRBD1
J gene: TRBJ2-4
clone size: .
CDR3 DNA: TGTGCCAGCAGCGAGCCGACAGGGGATAAGGATGGGGCCAAAAACATTCAGTACTTC
CDR3 protein: CASSEPTGDKDGAKNIQYF

V gene: TRBV5-1
D gene: TRBD2
J gene: TRBJ2-1
clone size: .
CDR3 DNA: TGCGCCAGCAGCTTGGGGGGACTAGACTACAATGAGCAGTTCTTC
CDR3 protein: CASSLGGLDYNEQFF

V gene: TRBV10-2
D gene: .
J gene: TRBJ2-5
clone size: once
CDR3 DNA: TGCGCCAGCAGTCGTTCGGGGGGCCGGCAAGAGACCCAGTACTTC
CDR3 protein: CASSRSGGRQETQYF

V gene: TRBV7-3
D gene: TRBD2
J gene: TRBJ2-1
clone size: .
CDR3 DNA: TGTGCCAGCAGCCAGACTAGCGGGAGAGTATTTGATGAGCAGTTCTTC
CDR3 protein: CASSQTSGRVFDEQFF

V gene: TRBV4-1
D gene: TRBD1
J gene: TRBJ1-4
clone size: .
CDR3 DNA: TGCGCCAGCAGCCAAGGACAGGGGCCGTTTGGTGAAAAACTGTTTTTT
CDR3 protein: CASSQGQGPFGEKLFF

V gene: TRBV7-2
D gene: TRBD2
J gene: TRBJ2-3
clone size: once
CDR3 DNA: TGTGCCAGCAGCCGGGACGGGAGGACGCAGTATTTT
CDR3 protein: CASSRDGRTQYF

V gene: TRBV5-1
D gene: TRBD1
J gene: TRBJ1-1
clone size: .
CDR3 DNA: TGCGCCAGCAGCCCAACCGGGACAGGGGGTTACACTGAAGCTTTCTTT
CDR3 protein: CASSPTGTGGYTEAFF

V gene: TRBV4-2
D gene: .
J gene: TRBJ2-1
clone size: few
CDR3 DNA: TGTGCCAGCAGCCAAGAACAGGGAAACAATGAGCAGTTCTTC
CDR3 protein: CASSQEQGNNEQFF

V gene: TRBV5-1
D gene: TRBD2
J gene: TRBJ2-7
clone size: .
CDR3 DNA: TGCGCCAGCAGCTCAGGGACTAGCGGGAGATACGAGCAGTACTTC
CDR3 protein: CASSSGTSGRYEQYF

V gene: TRBV11-3
D gene: .
J gene: TRBJ1-1
clone size: .
CDR3 DNA: TGTGCCAGCAGCTTAGGGTTCGGGGGTCGGAACACTGAAGCTTTCTTT
CDR3 protein: CASSLGFGGRNTEAFF

V gene: TRBV6-1
D gene: .
J gene: TRBJ1-3
clone size: few
CDR3 DNA: TGTGCCAGCAGTGATACGTACGGTGGAAACACCATATATTTT
CDR3 protein: CASSDTYGGNTIYF

V gene: TRBV24-1
D gene: .
J gene: TRBJ2-5
clone size: .
CDR3 DNA: TGTGCCACCAGTGATTTGCGGGGAGAGACCCAGTACTTC
CDR3 protein: CATSDLRGETQYF

V gene: TRBV6-5
D gene: .
J gene: TRBJ1-1
clone size: .
CDR3 DNA: TGTGCCAGCAGTTACTCGACAGCCTCGATGAAAACTGAAGCTTTCTTT
CDR3 protein: CASSYSTASMKTEAFF

V gene: TRBV4-3
D gene: TRBD2
J gene: TRBJ2-2
clone size: .
CDR3 DNA: TGCGCCAGCAGCCAAGATCTTCCGTTTAGCGGGGGCATGAACACCGGGGAGCTGTTTTTT
CDR3 protein: CASSQDLPFSGGMNTGELFF

V gene: TRBV7-8
D gene: TRBD1
J gene: TRBJ1-2
clone size: .
CDR3 DNA: TGTGCCAGCAGCTTGAGGAGGACAGGAAACTATGGCTACACCTTC
CDR3 protein: CASSLRRTGNYGYTF

V gene: TRBV6-2/TRBV6-3
D gene: TRBD2
J gene: TRBJ2-5
clone size: .
CDR3 DNA: TGTGCCAGCAGTATCCCTAGCGGGAGGGCCCTAGAGACCCAGTACTTC
CDR3 protein: CASSIPSGRALETQYF

V gene: TRBV4-2
D gene: TRBD1
J gene: TRBJ1-5
clone size: .
CDR3 DNA: TGTGCCAGCAGCCGTGGGACAGGGGGCTTCAATCAGCCCCAGCATTTT
CDR3 protein: CASSRGTGGFNQPQHF

V gene: TRBV29-1
D gene: .
J gene: TRBJ2-7
clone size: .
CDR3 DNA: TGCAGCGCAACACGGTCGGGTTCCTCCTACGAGCAGTACTTC
CDR3 protein: CSATRSGSSYEQYF

V gene: TRBV9
D gene: .
J gene: TRBJ2-5
clone size: .
CDR3 DNA: TGTGCCAGCAGCGTAGTTTCCCCGTATCGGCTGTCGAGGCGGGAGACCCAGTACTTC
CDR3 protein: CASSVVSPYRLSRRETQYF

V gene: TRBV7-2
D gene: TRBD2
J gene: TRBJ2-3
clone size: few
CDR3 DNA: TGTGCCAGCAGCACGAGCGGGGTCGCGGATACGCAGTATTTT
CDR3 protein: CASSTSGVADTQYF